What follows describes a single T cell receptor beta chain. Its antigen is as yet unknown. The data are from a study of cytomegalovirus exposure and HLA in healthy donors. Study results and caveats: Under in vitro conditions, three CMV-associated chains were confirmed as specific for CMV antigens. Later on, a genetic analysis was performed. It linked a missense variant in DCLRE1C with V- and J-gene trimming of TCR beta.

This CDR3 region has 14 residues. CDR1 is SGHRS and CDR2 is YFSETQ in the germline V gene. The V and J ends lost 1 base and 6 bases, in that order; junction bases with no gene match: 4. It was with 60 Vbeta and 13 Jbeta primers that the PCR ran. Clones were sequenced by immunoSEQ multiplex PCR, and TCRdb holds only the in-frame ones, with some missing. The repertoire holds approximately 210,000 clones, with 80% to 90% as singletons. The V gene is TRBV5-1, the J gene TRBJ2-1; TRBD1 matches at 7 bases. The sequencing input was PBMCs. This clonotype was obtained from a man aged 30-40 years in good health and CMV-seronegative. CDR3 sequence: CASSLYTGANEQFF. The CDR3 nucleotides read TGCGCCAGCAGCTTGTACACAGGGGCCAATGAGCAGTTCTTC.